Listed below are T cell receptor beta chains from one sample, sequenced in a study of blood T cell repertoires in COVID-19. TCRdb's table, derived via immunoSEQ multiplex PCR, lists solely in-frame clones and lacks some. The sample consists of 150,000 or so clones, 87% of them appearing once. The sample consisted of PBMCs or T cells enriched from blood (not recorded which). The receptor set was obtained from a woman aged 35 to 49 who had been exposed to COVID-19. Both conserved end residues are part of each CDR3. The order of the fields is V gene, J gene, D gene, clone size, CDR3 protein, CDR3 DNA. A D gene is named only where the DNA matches it firmly. Clone sizes are given selectively: once, few, many, or a class where the clone is expanded.

TRBV12-2,TRBJ1-1,NA,NA,CASPTPPGTGGRSTEAFF,TGTGCAAGTCCCACCCCCCCCGGGACAGGGGGCCGGAGCACTGAAGCTTTCTTT
TRBV25-1,TRBJ1-5,NA,NA,CASSTSGGQPQHF,NA
TRBV19,TRBJ1-6,TRBD1,NA,CASSSLWDSTNSPLHF,TGTGCCAGTAGTAGCCTCTGGGACAGCACTAATTCACCCCTCCACTTT
TRBV28,TRBJ1-3,NA,NA,CASRASGNTIYF,TGTGCCAGCAGAGCCTCTGGAAACACCATATATTTT
TRBV30,TRBJ1-3,TRBD1,NA,CAWSVTAGGIPIYF,TGTGCCTGGAGTGTAACGGCAGGGGGCATCCCCATATATTTT
TRBV5-6,TRBJ1-1,TRBD1,NA,CASSLRTGWGNTEAFF,TGTGCCAGCAGCCTTCGGACAGGGTGGGGGAACACTGAAGCTTTCTTT
TRBV3-1/TRBV3-2,TRBJ1-2,TRBD1,NA,CASSQDWDRGREGYTF,TGTGCCAGCAGCCAAGATTGGGACAGGGGGCGCGAGGGCTACACCTTC
TRBV19,TRBJ1-5,NA,NA,CASSIYGESNQPQHF,TGTGCCAGTAGTATCTACGGGGAGAGCAATCAGCCCCAGCATTTT
TRBV5-8,TRBJ2-3,NA,NA,CASSKGHRTGTDTQYF,TGTGCCAGCAGCAAGGGACATCGGACGGGCACAGATACGCAGTATTTT
TRBV12-5,TRBJ2-4,TRBD1,once,CASASQGSKNIQYF,TGTGCTAGTGCCTCACAGGGGTCCAAAAACATTCAGTACTTC
TRBV15,TRBJ2-3,NA,NA,CATSGKRGKELPDTQYF,TGTGCCACCAGCGGGAAAAGGGGGAAAGAGCTCCCAGATACGCAGTATTTT
TRBV2,TRBJ2-7,TRBD1,NA,CASSDVRGPPGEQYF,TGTGCCAGCAGTGACGTCAGGGGGCCGCCTGGCGAGCAGTACTTC
TRBV10-3,TRBJ1-2,TRBD1,NA,CAISGGQDSYGYTF,TGTGCCATCAGTGGAGGACAGGACTCCTATGGCTACACCTTC
TRBV19,TRBJ1-5,NA,once,CASSPVPGGGSNQPQHF,TGTGCCAGTAGTCCTGTACCCGGGGGTGGAAGCAATCAGCCCCAGCATTTT
TRBV4-1,TRBJ1-1,NA,NA,CASSAGRLNTEAFF,TGCGCCAGCAGCGCGGGACGGTTGAACACTGAAGCTTTCTTT
TRBV3-1/TRBV3-2,TRBJ1-4,NA,NA,CASSQEQGRNEKLFF,TGTGCCAGCAGCCAAGAACAGGGAAGGAATGAAAAACTGTTTTTT
TRBV2,TRBJ2-7,NA,NA,CASTGLSAEQYF,TGTGCCAGCACTGGACTTTCGGCCGAGCAGTACTTC
TRBV6-5,TRBJ1-2,NA,NA,CASIGRGYGYTF,TGTGCCAGCATCGGCAGGGGCTATGGCTACACCTTC
TRBV4-2,TRBJ2-1,NA,NA,CASSQDFYNEQFF,TGTGCCAGCAGCCAAGACTTCTACAATGAGCAGTTCTTC
TRBV5-8,TRBJ1-4,TRBD1,once,CASSLGQGEGEKLFF,TGTGCCAGCAGCTTGGGACAGGGTGAAGGAGAAAAACTGTTTTTT
TRBV28,TRBJ1-2,TRBD1,NA,CASSLSGQGYGYTF,TGTGCCAGCAGTTTATCGGGACAGGGCTATGGCTACACCTTC
TRBV5-6,TRBJ2-1,NA,NA,CASSFTTGEFYNEQFF,TGTGCCAGCAGCTTTACGACGGGGGAATTCTACAATGAGCAGTTCTTC
TRBV10-3,TRBJ1-6,NA,few,CAISEGLPHSGSPLHF,TGTGCCATCAGTGAGGGACTGCCCCATAGCGGTTCACCCCTCCACTTT